The 5 T cell receptor beta chains below were found in one sample sequenced in a study of CD8+CD57+ T cells in acquired aplastic anemia. For sequencing, patients were chosen who had shown expansion of CD8+CD57+ cells by flow cytometry. TCR beta VDJ and CDR3 were profiled, and genomic DNA was the template. Each CDR3 protein gets one entry after TCRdb re-called the reads with MiXCR. The sample carries about 40,000 distinct CDR3 sequences, about 60% recorded once. The sequencing input was sorted CD4+, CD8+, or CD8+CD57+ T cells (not recorded which) from PBMCs. These receptors all stem from a human donor with aplastic anemia.

The chain combines TRBV2 with TRBJ2-2; 10 nucleotides line up with TRBD1. The length of the CDR3 is 14 residues. V shed 8 bases and J 4 bases; nucleotides not matched to a gene: 4. Germline CDR1 is SNHLY and CDR2 is FYNNEI. The DNA of the CDR3 is TGTGCCAGCCGACAGGGGGCGGTCACCGGGGAGCTGTTTTTT. Its translation is CASRQGAVTGELFF.

This clonotype was seen a few times. V is TRBV20-1 and J is TRBJ2-7, with TRBD2 matching over 12 bases. Germline V gene sequence: CDR1 DFQATT, CDR2 SNEGSKA (reference sequence). V gave up 5 bases and J gave up 4 bases; unmatched junction bases: 6. There are 14 residues in the CDR3. The CDR3: CSAPTSGGGYEQYF. The DNA of the CDR3 is TGCAGTGCTCCGACTAGCGGGGGTGGGTACGAGCAGTACTTC.

V is TRBV20-1 and J is TRBJ2-7, with D unresolved. V lost 6 bases, J lost 0 bases, and 15 bases lay in between. The CDR3 is made up of 14 amino acids. Germline V lookup: CDR1 DFQATT, CDR2 SNEGSKA (reference sequence). The chain's CDR3 is CSAISPMSSYEQYF. The CDR3 DNA sequence: TGCAGTGCAATTAGTCCGATGAGCTCCTACGAGCAGTACTTC.

This clonotype was counted at least ten times. This rearrangement joins TRBV20-1 to TRBJ1-2, with D perhaps matching TRBD1 (5 bases). This CDR3 region has 17 residues. The ends were cut back, 4 bases at V and 8 bases at J, with 29 bases in the middle. The germline CDR1 and CDR2 sequences are DFQATT and SNEGSKA (reference sequence). The CDR3 DNA reads TGCAGTGCTAATCTCCTGAGATCCCAGGGTTCACCATGGGGCTACACCTTC. Translated: CSANLLRSQGSPWGYTF.

The chain links TRBV15 to TRBJ2-5; TRBD2 might be the D (5 bases). This CDR3 region has 15 residues. Trimming pared 3 bases from V and 5 bases from J, leaving 16 bases between. Germline-derived CDR1 and CDR2 are LNHNV and YYDKDF (reference sequence). The chain's CDR3 is CATSSLALSLETQYF. CDR3 nucleotide sequence: TGTGCCACCAGCAGTTTAGCGCTTAGTCTGGAGACCCAGTACTTC.